A single sample is the source of the 24 T cell receptor beta chains below, sequenced in a study of cytomegalovirus exposure and HLA in healthy donors. Use of 60 Vbeta and 13 Jbeta primers characterized the PCR. Sequencing was performed with immunoSEQ multiplex PCR; in TCRdb, only in-frame clones are kept and a portion is missing. The sample has under 200,000 clones, 68% seen once. Sample: PBMCs. Source of these receptors: a man aged 50-60 years in good health and CMV-seronegative.

The rearrangement joins TRBV7-6 to TRBJ2-7; a possible D gene is TRBD1 (6 bases). The germline CDR1 and CDR2 sequences are SGHVS and FNYEAQ. Trimming cost V 2 bases and J 2 bases, with 13 bases left between them. The CDR3 has 15 residues. The CDR3 reads CASSLNPGAAYEQYF. The CDR3 nucleotides are TGTGCCAGCAGCTTAAACCCAGGGGCGGCCTACGAGCAGTACTTC.

This clone was observed a few times. J is TRBJ2-7 and V is TRBV11-1; D might be TRBD1 (5 bases). The CDR3 is made up of 13 amino acids. The V gene lost 8 bases and the J gene lost 4 bases, with 15 bases spanning the gap. Germline V CDR1 and CDR2: SGHAT, FQDESV (reference sequence). CDR3 in DNA: TGTGCCAGCCGAGCAGGGTTGGGGTACGAGCAGTACTTC. This sequence encodes CASRAGLGYEQYF.

This clone has just a few counts. The V and J genes are TRBV11-2 and TRBJ1-6; 9 bases match TRBD1. CDR3 length equals 15 residues. Germline-derived CDR1 and CDR2 are SGHAT and FQNNGV. The V segment lost 4 bases and the J segment 10 bases; nucleotides outside the gene matches: 8. The CDR3 reads CASSSTEDRGSPLHF. The CDR3 region has the DNA TGTGCCAGCAGCTCTACCGAGGACAGGGGATCACCCCTCCACTTT.

The rearrangement links TRBV7-9 to TRBJ2-7, with D possibly being TRBD1 (6 bases). The CDR3 has 16 residues. The V gene lost 1 base and the J gene lost 1 base, with 14 bases spanning the gap. Germline V lookup: CDR1 SEHNR, CDR2 FQNEAQ (reference sequence). The CDR3 nucleotides are TGTGCCAGCAGCTTAGTTTCCGGGACATTATCCTACGAGCAGTACTTC. Translating it yields CASSLVSGTLSYEQYF.

This clone was counted a few times. CDR3 DNA: TGTGCCAGCAGCGATACCGGGACAGTGGGCGGAAGGGAGCTGTTTTTT. Its protein is CASSDTGTVGGRELFF. This rearrangement joins TRBV7-2 to TRBJ2-2, with TRBD1 matching over 7 bases. CDR3 size: 16 residues. Trimming took 5 bases from V and 9 from J; bases not matched to a gene: 15. Germline assignment: CDR1 SGHTA and CDR2 FQGNSA.

The rearrangement links TRBV28 to TRBJ2-7, with 9 bases fitting TRBD1. The CDR3 contains 14 residues. Germline CDR1 is MDHEN and CDR2 is SYDVKM. V lost 5 bases, J lost 4 bases, and 6 bases stayed unmatched. As DNA, the CDR3 is TGTGCCAGCAGTAGGGACAGGGTGCTTTACGAGCAGTACTTC. Translation gives CASSRDRVLYEQYF.

This clone occurred a few times. The chain carries TRBV7-9 and TRBJ2-3; no definite D call. The CDR3 spans 12 residues. Trimming removed 1 base at V and 4 bases at J, with 3 bases between. The germline V gene has CDR1 SEHNR and CDR2 FQNEAQ (reference sequence). CDR3 in amino acids: CASSLGADTQYF. CDR3 nucleotide sequence: TGTGCCAGCAGCTTAGGAGCAGATACGCAGTATTTT.

V is TRBV15 and J is TRBJ2-7; TRBD1 might be the D (6 bases). The CDR3 totals 14 residues. The germline V and J ends were trimmed by 0 bases and 1 base, with 7 bases remaining between them. Looked up from germline, CDR1 is LNHNV and CDR2 is YYDKDF (reference sequence). The CDR3 region has the DNA TGTGCCACCAGCAGAGAGCAGGGGTCCTACGAGCAGTACTTC. This codes for CATSREQGSYEQYF.

This clone was seen just once. The rearrangement links TRBV7-6 to TRBJ2-2; TRBD2 is a possible D gene (6 bases). V lost 4 bases to trimming and J lost 0 bases, with 12 bases between them. From germline, CDR1 is SGHVS and CDR2 FNYEAQ. The CDR3 extends over 16 amino acids. For the CDR3, the DNA is TGTGCCAGCAGCTCCCTGCGGGAACCGAACACCGGGGAGCTGTTTTTT. This translates into CASSSLREPNTGELFF. The variable domain in full, with the rest retrieved from reference TRBV7-6 and TRBJ2-2, is GAGVSQSPRYKVTKRGQDVALRCDPISGHVSLYWYRQALGQGPEFLTYFNYEAQQDKSGLPNDRFSAERPEGSISTLTIQRTEQRDSAMYRCASSSLREPNTGELFFGEGSRLTVL.

The V gene is TRBV7-2, the J gene TRBJ2-1; D uncertain. This CDR3 is 13 amino acids long. V was shortened by 4 bases and J by 2 bases, with 6 bases between the two germline ends. Germline assignment: CDR1 SGHTA and CDR2 FQGNSA. The CDR3, as DNA: TGTGCCAGCAGCTCCCGGGCCTACAATGAGCAGTTCTTC. Translating it yields CASSSRAYNEQFF.

There are a few counts of this clone. The chain couples TRBV5-1 to TRBJ2-1; D is perhaps TRBD2 (6 bases). The CDR3 consists of 16 residues. Germline assignment: CDR1 SGHRS and CDR2 YFSETQ. V was shortened by 4 bases and J by 0 bases, with 14 bases between the two germline ends. The CDR3 is CASSMNSGSSYNEQFF. The CDR3 nucleotides are TGCGCCAGCAGCATGAATAGCGGAAGCTCCTACAATGAGCAGTTCTTC.

The chain couples TRBV11-1 to TRBJ1-1; possibly TRBD1 for D (6 bases). The V gene's germline CDR1 is SGHAT and CDR2 FQDESV (reference sequence). The CDR3 consists of 15 residues. V was shortened by 4 bases and J by 4 bases, with 16 bases between the two germline ends. The CDR3 protein is CASSSSRDTFTEAFF. The CDR3 bases are TGTGCCAGCAGCTCTAGCCGGGACACCTTCACTGAAGCTTTCTTT.

The genes are TRBV5-5 and TRBJ1-5; 7 bases are a match to TRBD1. Per germline, CDR1 SGHKS and CDR2 YYEKEE (reference sequence). CDR3 size: 14 residues. With 0 bases clipped from V and 7 bases from J, the junction kept 4 bases outside the gene matches. The CDR3 nucleotides read TGTGCCAGCAGCTTGGAGGCAGGGGGACAGCCCCAGCATTTT. Encoded protein: CASSLEAGGQPQHF. Drawing the rest from reference TRBV5-5 and TRBJ1-5, the complete variable domain is DAGVTQSPTHLIKTRGQQVTLRCSPISGHKSVSWYQQVLGQGPQFIFQYYEKEERGRGNFPDRFSARQFPNYSSELNVNALLLGDSALYLCASSLEAGGQPQHFGDGTRLSIL.

This sequence joins TRBV5-1 and TRBJ1-4; possible D gene TRBD1, 5 bases. The germline V and J ends were trimmed by 4 bases and 1 base, with 8 bases remaining between them. CDR1 is SGHRS, CDR2 YFSETQ, per germline. The CDR3 extends over 14 amino acids. CDR3 in DNA: TGCGCCAGCAGCACCCAGGGAACTAATGAAAAACTGTTTTTT. The encoded protein is CASSTQGTNEKLFF.

The chain recombines TRBV4-1 with TRBJ1-1, with TRBD1 matching 7 bases. Trimming took 1 base from V and 3 from J; bases not matched to a gene: 11. The V gene's germline CDR1 is MGHRA and CDR2 YSYEKL. CDR3 length: 17 amino acids. CDR3 in amino acids: CASSQVTGAPYDTEAFF. The CDR3 coding sequence is TGCGCCAGCAGCCAAGTTACAGGGGCCCCATACGACACTGAAGCTTTCTTT.

With regard to this clone: A junction boundary mismatches the germline segment, possibly from a read error. This chain links TRBV7-7 with TRBJ2-1, with 12 bases aligning to TRBD1. The CDR3 spans 15 residues. Germline assignment: CDR1 SSHAT and CDR2 FNYEAQ (reference sequence). CDR3 sequence: CASSLGTGGGNEQFF. The CDR3 DNA sequence: TGTGCTAGCAGCTTGGGGACAGGGGGCGGTAATGAGCAGTTCTTC.

The chain uses TRBV27 and TRBJ2-5, with 13 positions matching TRBD2. This CDR3 has 17 residues. V shed 2 bases, J shed 2 bases, and the junction held 5 bases outside the gene matches. Germline V gene lookup returns CDR1 MNHEY and CDR2 SMNVEV (reference sequence). Here the CDR3 reads CASSLRLAGGQQETQYF. CDR3 in DNA: TGTGCCAGCAGTTTAAGACTAGCGGGGGGTCAGCAAGAGACCCAGTACTTC.

CDR3 residues: CASSLPSGRRGNEQFF. In nucleotides, the CDR3 is TGTGCCAGCAGTTTACCTAGCGGGAGGAGGGGCAATGAGCAGTTCTTC. The V gene is TRBV27, the J gene TRBJ2-1; 11 bases line up with TRBD2. The CDR3 is 16 residues long. Unmatched junction bases numbered 6, after V lost 2 bases and J lost 6 bases. Looked up from germline, CDR1 is MNHEY and CDR2 is SMNVEV (reference sequence).

This clone has ten or more counts. The chain recombines TRBV5-6 with TRBJ2-7; 12 bases match TRBD1. Trimming took 4 bases from V and 5 from J; bases not matched to a gene: 7. The CDR3 has 15 amino acids. Germline V lookup: CDR1 SGHDT, CDR2 YYEEEE. This CDR3 reads CASSLGTGGVDEQYF. In nucleotides, the CDR3 is TGTGCCAGCAGCCTTGGGACAGGGGGCGTCGACGAGCAGTACTTC. Combining the CDR3 with reference TRBV5-6 and TRBJ2-7 gives the whole variable domain DAGVTQSPTHLIKTRGQQVTLRCSPKSGHDTVSWYQQALGQGPQFIFQYYEEEERQRGNFPDRFSGHQFPNYSSELNVNALLLGDSALYLCASSLGTGGVDEQYFGPGTRLTVT.

The genes are TRBV11-1 and TRBJ2-1, with 13 bases aligning to TRBD2. The V and J ends lost 5 bases and 8 bases, in that order; junction bases with no gene match: 12. Germline V lookup: CDR1 SGHAT, CDR2 FQDESV (reference sequence). The CDR3 loop spans 17 amino acids. CDR3 in DNA: TGTGCCAGCAGCGCCGGACTAGCGGGGGATGGGGGTGATGAGCAGTTCTTC. Its protein product is CASSAGLAGDGGDEQFF.

This clone was detected only a few times. The chain employs TRBV6-5 and TRBJ2-1; a possible D gene is TRBD1 (6 bases). Trimming took 7 bases from V and 4 from J, leaving 14 bases between them. The CDR3 has 14 residues. CDR1 and CDR2 (germline): MNHEY, SVGAGI. This CDR3 reads CASTRDTNYNEQFF. The CDR3 nucleotides are TGTGCCAGCACCCGGGACACCAATTACAATGAGCAGTTCTTC.

V is TRBV28 and J is TRBJ2-5; 7 bases map to TRBD2. The ends lost 4 bases at V and 5 bases at J; junction bases unmatched: 4. This CDR3 contains 13 residues. Germline CDR1 reads MDHEN; CDR2 reads SYDVKM. In DNA, the CDR3 is TGTGCCAGCAGTTCGGGGGGAGGTGAGACCCAGTACTTC. This sequence encodes CASSSGGGETQYF.

This rearrangement joins TRBV5-4 to TRBJ2-6, with TRBD2 identical over 13 bases. The germline gives CDR1 SGHNT, CDR2 YYREEE (reference sequence). The CDR3 has 17 amino acids. J lost 4 bases, V lost 4 bases, and 5 bases had no gene match. The CDR3 DNA reads as TGTGCCAGCAGCGCCGGGACTAGCGGGGTAGGGGCCAACGTCCTGACTTTC. Its protein is CASSAGTSGVGANVLTF.

The genes are TRBV5-4 and TRBJ1-1, with 10 bases aligning to TRBD1. Per the germline V gene, CDR1 is SGHNT and CDR2 is YYREEE (reference sequence). This CDR3 comprises 14 residues. Germline trimming cut 4 bases from V and 5 bases from J; bases unmatched to any gene: 5. The CDR3 sequence is CASSILDRGTEAFF. CDR3 in DNA: TGTGCCAGCAGCATATTGGACAGGGGGACTGAAGCTTTCTTT. The complete variable domain, with remaining parts taken from reference TRBV5-4 and TRBJ1-1, reads ETGVTQSPTHLIKTRGQQVTLRCSSQSGHNTVSWYQQALGQGPQFIFQYYREEENGRGNFPPRFSGLQFPNYSSELNVNALELDDSALYLCASSILDRGTEAFFGQGTRLTVV.